The T cell receptor (beta chain) described here comes from a study of blood T cell repertoires in COVID-19. For the study at large: COVID-19 samples collected from the United States, Italy and Spain covered acute and convalescent phases.

About this clone itself: The junction departs from germline at one end; a sequencing error may be responsible.

The repertoire was sequenced with immunoSEQ multiplex PCR; TCRdb's copy has only in-frame clones and lacks some. The table records fewer than 250,000 clones, 85% of them present only once. CDR3 size: 16 residues. The germline CDR1 and CDR2 sequences are SSHAT and FNYEAQ (reference sequence). Sequenced input: peripheral blood. This chain uses TRBV7-7 with TRBJ2-1; either TRBD1 or TRBD2 may fit D (5 bases each). The sequence derives from a woman in her fifties or sixties with active or convalescent COVID-19. Here the CDR3 DNA reads TGTGCTAGCAGCTTAGGGGTCGGCGGGCTGGTCGATGAGCAGTTCTTC. Encoded protein: CASSLGVGGLVDEQFF.